The 24 T cell receptor beta chains listed next were all sequenced from one sample in a study of blood T cell repertoires in COVID-19. The method was immunoSEQ multiplex PCR; TCRdb's version includes in-frame clones alone and lacks a portion of them. The top ten hold around 4% of the sample, which has fewer than 250,000 clones, around 85% seen once. The source material was PBMCs or T cells enriched from blood (not recorded which). The source of these receptors is a woman aged 40 to 55 with acute COVID-19.

The genes are TRBV27 and TRBJ2-7, with TRBD1 matching over 11 bases. CDR1 is MNHEY, CDR2 SMNVEV, per germline (reference sequence). The junction had 1 base not matched to a gene; V was cut back by 3 bases and J by 0 bases. The CDR3 extends over 15 amino acids. This chain's CDR3 is CASSFGQGASYEQYF. The CDR3, as DNA: TGTGCCAGCAGTTTCGGACAGGGGGCCTCCTACGAGCAGTACTTC.

The CDR3 DNA reads TGTGCCAGCAGTCCCAACACTAGCGGGCCTCTAAAGACCCAGTACTTC. Translated: CASSPNTSGPLKTQYF. The gene calls are TRBV28 and TRBJ2-5; TRBD2 matches at 9 bases. The CDR3 is made up of 16 amino acids. J gave up 6 bases and V 5 bases, and 13 bases lay outside the gene matches. In germline, CDR1 is MDHEN, CDR2 SYDVKM. Combining the CDR3 with reference TRBV28 and TRBJ2-5 gives the whole variable domain DVKVTQSSRYLVKRTGEKVFLECVQDMDHENMFWYRQDPGLGLRLIYFSYDVKMKEKGDIPEGYSVSREKKERFSLILESASTNQTSMYLCASSPNTSGPLKTQYFGPGTRLLVL.

This rearrangement joins TRBV15 to TRBJ1-1, with 7 bases fitting TRBD1. The CDR3 consists of 15 residues. Germline values: CDR1 LNHNV, CDR2 YYDKDF (reference sequence). V dropped 0 bases and J dropped 9; count of bases not matched to a gene: 10. CDR3 loop: CATSRDRQGLTQAFF. The DNA of the CDR3 is TGTGCCACCAGCAGAGATCGACAGGGTTTAACTCAAGCTTTCTTT.

The rearrangement links TRBV9 to TRBJ2-1; 7 bases match TRBD2. V trimming: 4 bases; J trimming: 2 bases; junction bases outside the gene matches: 12. The CDR3 spans 17 residues. From germline, CDR1 is SGDLS and CDR2 YYNGEE. The CDR3 loop is CASSPSGRGITYNEQFF. CDR3 DNA sequence: TGTGCCAGCAGCCCTTCGGGGCGGGGGATAACCTACAATGAGCAGTTCTTC.

The J gene is TRBJ2-1, the V gene TRBV27, with 13 bases aligning to TRBD2. CDR1 is MNHEY and CDR2 is SMNVEV in the germline V gene (reference sequence). The V and J ends lost 11 bases and 2 bases, in that order; junction bases with no gene match: 9. The CDR3 is 16 amino acids. The CDR3, as DNA: TGTGCCGTCTGGACTAGCGGGAGTGGGGCCTACAATGAGCAGTTCTTC. This gives the protein CAVWTSGSGAYNEQFF.

The chain uses TRBV10-1 and TRBJ2-1; 9 bases fit TRBD1. The CDR3 is made up of 13 amino acids. Germline CDR1 WNHNN, CDR2 SYGVQD (reference sequence). With 5 bases clipped from V and 14 bases from J, the junction kept 10 bases outside the gene matches. The CDR3 protein is CASSTGQGPGEFF. The CDR3 DNA reads TGCGCCAGCAGTACGGGACAGGGTCCTGGGGAGTTCTTC.

The chain links TRBV7-2 to TRBJ2-7; 10 bases map to TRBD1. Per the germline V gene, CDR1 is SGHTA and CDR2 is FQGNSA. The CDR3 runs 17 residues. J was trimmed by 0 bases and V by 1 base; bases with no gene match: 6. CDR3 amino acids: CASSLGTGTGVSYEQYF. The DNA of the CDR3 is TGTGCCAGCAGCTTAGGAACCGGGACAGGGGTCTCCTACGAGCAGTACTTC.

The count of this clone is one. The chain recombines TRBV18 with TRBJ2-7; 15 bases are shared with TRBD2. The V gene end was trimmed by 3 bases and the J gene end by 3 bases; junction bases not matched to a gene: 3. This CDR3 has 16 amino acids. From germline, CDR1 is KGHSH and CDR2 LQKENI. The CDR3 sequence is CASSPAGLAGGYEQYF. In DNA, the CDR3 is TGTGCCAGCTCACCGGCGGGACTAGCGGGAGGCTACGAGCAGTACTTC.

With regard to this clone: Other DNA sequences within the sample encode an identical CDR3. V gene TRBV28 combines with J gene TRBJ1-5; 7 bases match TRBD1. V gave up 6 bases and J gave up 4 bases; unmatched junction bases: 0. The CDR3 is 12 amino acids. From germline, CDR1 is MDHEN and CDR2 SYDVKM. CDR3 DNA: TGTGCCAGCAGGACAGGGAATCAGCCCCAGCATTTT. As protein: CASRTGNQPQHF.

This chain joins TRBV10-1 and TRBJ2-2; maybe TRBD2 (7 bases). The CDR3 consists of 15 residues. Germline CDR1 WNHNN, CDR2 SYGVQD (reference sequence). V gave up 4 bases and J gave up 1 base, with 10 bases separating them. CDR3 residues: CASSGGGLNTGELFF. Here the CDR3 DNA reads TGCGCCAGCAGTGGCGGGGGCCTGAACACCGGGGAGCTGTTTTTT.

The rearrangement links TRBV7-9 to TRBJ2-7; the D is unclear. The V end was cut by 5 bases, the J end by 5 bases, with 10 bases between. Germline values: CDR1 SEHNR, CDR2 FQNEAQ (reference sequence). The length of the CDR3 is 12 residues. CDR3 sequence: CASSPHPDEQYF. The CDR3 DNA reads TGTGCCAGCAGCCCCCACCCGGACGAGCAGTACTTC. Drawing the rest from reference TRBV7-9 and TRBJ2-7, the complete variable domain is DTGVSQNPRHKITKRGQNVTFRCDPISEHNRLYWYRQTLGQGPEFLTYFQNEAQLEKSRLLSDRFSAERPKGSFSTLEIQRTEQGDSAMYLCASSPHPDEQYFGPGTRLTVT.

Concerning this clone itself: The junction does not match germline at one end; this may be a read error. The chain recombines TRBV19 with TRBJ1-5, with D perhaps TRBD1 (6 bases). The CDR3 runs 17 residues. Germline V gene data show CDR1 as LNHDA and CDR2 as SQIVND (reference sequence). The CDR3 DNA reads as TGTGCCAGTAGTATGGTTCTTCGGACAGCCGAGATTTCCCGGGGGGTTTTT. Translation gives CASSMVLRTAEISRGVF.

This chain connects TRBV2 to TRBJ2-7; D may be TRBD1 (5 bases). CDR3 length: 12 amino acids. Germline loops: CDR1 SNHLY, CDR2 FYNNEI. The V gene lost 4 bases and the J gene lost 4 bases, with 8 bases spanning the gap. CDR3 coding DNA: TGTGCCAGCAGTGCCCAGGGATACGAGCAGTACTTC. Translation: CASSAQGYEQYF.

This clone was seen a few times. The J gene is TRBJ1-6, the V gene TRBV5-6; TRBD1 is a possible D gene (6 bases). Germline CDR1 reads SGHDT; CDR2 reads YYEEEE. Trimming shortened V by 0 bases and J by 5 bases, and 9 bases separated the two germline ends. The CDR3 is 15 residues long. CDR3 in DNA: TGTGCCAGCAGCTTGGTTGGACAGAATAATTCACCCCTCCACTTT. Protein product: CASSLVGQNNSPLHF.

The V gene is TRBV5-1, the J gene TRBJ2-7; D not certain. V dropped 0 bases and J dropped 1 base, with 5 bases sitting between them. CDR1 and CDR2 (germline): SGHRS, YFSETQ. The CDR3 is 13 amino acids. This CDR3 reads CASSLARSYEQYF. The CDR3 DNA reads TGCGCCAGCAGCTTGGCCAGGTCCTACGAGCAGTACTTC.

The chain combines TRBV7-6 with TRBJ2-3, with D maybe TRBD1 (5 bases). From germline, CDR1 is SGHVS and CDR2 FNYEAQ. The CDR3 covers 15 residues. Trimming pared 4 bases from V and 0 bases from J, leaving 11 bases between. DNA of the CDR3: TGTGCCAGCAGCTATTGGACATCTAGCACAGATACGCAGTATTTT. This encodes CASSYWTSSTDTQYF.

The rearrangement joins TRBV19 to TRBJ2-6, with D perhaps matching TRBD2 (6 bases). The CDR3 loop spans 15 amino acids. The V gene's germline CDR1 is LNHDA and CDR2 SQIVND (reference sequence). Trimming stripped 8 bases from V and 4 bases from J, with 15 bases between. As DNA, the CDR3 is TGTGCCAGTGGCGGAGGGGCTGGGGGGGCCAACGTCCTGACTTTC. Protein: CASGGGAGGANVLTF.

V is TRBV5-8 and J is TRBJ2-3, with 9 positions matching TRBD2. The CDR3 has 16 amino acids. Germline V CDR1 and CDR2: SGHTS, YDEGEE. Losses at the gene ends were 0 bases for V and 1 base for J; bases not matched to a gene: 3. The CDR3 loop is CASSLASGIRTDTQYF. In DNA form, the CDR3 reads TGTGCCAGCAGCTTGGCTAGCGGGATTCGCACAGATACGCAGTATTTT.

The chain uses TRBV12-3 or TRBV12-4 and TRBJ2-7, with no clear D. CDR3 length: 13 amino acids. The germline V and J ends were trimmed by 5 bases and 3 bases, with 11 bases remaining between them. Here the CDR3 DNA reads TGTGCCAGCAGTCCGCCGAGTGGCTACGAGCAGTACTTC. This translates into CASSPPSGYEQYF.

The chain links TRBV2 to TRBJ2-1; 9 positions match TRBD1. The trim removed 6 bases at V and 5 bases at J, leaving 8 bases unmatched. Germline loops: CDR1 SNHLY, CDR2 FYNNEI. The CDR3 has 15 amino acids. CDR3 in amino acids: CASSLTGQGNNEQFF. For the CDR3, the DNA is TGTGCCAGCAGCTTAACGGGACAGGGTAACAATGAGCAGTTCTTC.

J is TRBJ2-7 and V is TRBV16, with TRBD1 matching 11 bases. The V segment lost 3 bases and the J segment 5 bases; nucleotides outside the gene matches: 6. Germline CDR1 KGHSY, CDR2 FQNENV. This CDR3 comprises 15 residues. CDR3 in DNA: TGTGCCAGCAGCCAGCGGGACAGGGGGTTCCACGAGCAGTACTTC. It codes for CASSQRDRGFHEQYF.

This clone was observed a single time. This rearrangement joins TRBV2 to TRBJ2-7; 9 bases agree with TRBD1. J was trimmed by 7 bases and V by 7 bases; bases with no gene match: 14. Germline CDR1 is SNHLY and CDR2 is FYNNEI. The CDR3 totals 15 residues. The CDR3 DNA is TGTGCCAGCAAAGGGGACAGGGTACTTAACCCGGAGCAGTACTTC. It is translated as CASKGDRVLNPEQYF.

The chain links TRBV15 to TRBJ1-1, with TRBD1 matching 7 bases. This CDR3 has 15 residues. The germline CDR1 and CDR2 sequences are LNHNV and YYDKDF (reference sequence). V trimming: 1 base; J trimming: 2 bases; junction bases outside the gene matches: 4. The CDR3 sequence is CATSRVRDSNTEAFF. CDR3 DNA sequence: TGTGCCACCAGCAGAGTCCGGGACAGTAACACTGAAGCTTTCTTT.

The chain joins TRBV18 to TRBJ2-7, with 7 bases that match TRBD1. The germline V gene encodes CDR1 KGHSH and CDR2 LQKENI. The CDR3 covers 15 residues. The V segment lost 3 bases and the J segment 1 base; nucleotides outside the gene matches: 6. The CDR3 loop reads CASSPAAQGSYEQYF. Here the CDR3 DNA reads TGTGCCAGCTCACCGGCCGCACAGGGGTCCTACGAGCAGTACTTC.